This T cell receptor beta chain was observed in a study of technical replicates of blood from several donors (dated by TCRdb to about 2017). V trim: 4 bases; J trim: 4 bases; unmatched bases: 10. Via the germline V gene (reference sequence), CDR1 is MNHEY and CDR2 SMNVEV. Reading from cysteine to phenylalanine, the CDR3 counts 16 amino acids. Kept here is only the CDR3 DNA, which spans 48 bases and is read in frame from base 1. This clone was observed once. Its antigen is still unknown. No clone much larger than this one lies a single base away; base qualities are absent. Library preparation employed the immunoSEQ multiplex PCR assay. Imported from immuneACCESS, the table was reduced by TCRdb to in-frame sequences with V and J called. These copies leave out some clones; in studies compared against another copy, an unresolved V gene accounts for under half, and the cause of the remainder is not known. Within this sample are around 78,000 clones, with over 85% of them counted one time only. Of the sample, approximately 0.26% falls within the top ten clones.

The clonotype comes from a human donor in good health. Sequences were obtained from T cells isolated from PBMCs. The sequence links TRBV27 to TRBJ1-2, and 9 junctional nucleotides match TRBD1. The CDR3 region reads CASSSAYRGRSYGYTF. The DNA sequence is TGTGCCAGCAGTTCAGCCTACAGGGGGCGCAGCTATGGCTACACCTTC.